Below, 25 T cell receptor beta chains from the same sample are listed, as sequenced in a study of T cells in Graves' hyperthyroidism and ophthalmopathy. From RNA transcripts, TCR beta CDR3 regions were amplified. The primer set for the first-round RT-PCR of the TCR CDR3 was HTBI. Each CDR3 protein is one row after TCRdb ran MiXCR on the multiplex PCR reads. The top ten hold approximately 30% of the sample, which has about 640,000 distinct CDR3 sequences, roughly 20% seen once. The sequencing input was blood. The origin of the receptors is a man aged 25 to 40 with Graves' ophthalmopathy.

The chain uses TRBV27 and TRBJ2-3; 14 bases map to TRBD2. V trimming: 2 bases; J trimming: 6 bases; junction bases outside the gene matches: 7. The CDR3 is made up of 17 amino acids. Germline CDR1 and CDR2: MNHEY and SMNVEV (reference sequence). The CDR3 nucleotides are TGTGCCAGCAGTTTACGTCCGGGACTAGCGGGAGTGGATACGCAGTATTTT. This gives the protein CASSLRPGLAGVDTQYF.

This clonotype was counted ten times or more. This chain links TRBV12-3 or TRBV12-4 with TRBJ2-1, with TRBD2 matching over 16 bases. The CDR3 extends over 18 amino acids. The V and J ends lost 6 bases and 2 bases, in that order; junction bases with no gene match: 7. The CDR3 is CASREPGLAGGAYNEQFF. The CDR3 bases are TGTGCCAGCAGGGAACCGGGACTAGCGGGAGGGGCCTACAATGAGCAGTTCTTC.

This clonotype has a count of ten or more. This rearrangement joins TRBV10-2 to TRBJ1-1; weak D call: TRBD1 (6 bases). The CDR3 runs to 15 residues. The germline V gene has CDR1 WSHSY and CDR2 SAAADI. V dropped 6 bases and J dropped 1 base, with 15 bases sitting between them. CDR3 nucleotides: TGCGCCAGCAGGGAACTTTGGACAGCGAACACTGAAGCTTTCTTT. Amino acid sequence: CASRELWTANTEAFF.

This clonotype showed up many times. The chain employs TRBV2 and TRBJ2-1, with 9 bases aligning to TRBD2. The junction had 12 bases not matched to a gene; V was cut back by 2 bases and J by 4 bases. Germline V gene data show CDR1 as SNHLY and CDR2 as FYNNEI. The CDR3 consists of 18 residues. CDR3 in amino acids: CASSESSAGGPAYNEQFF. CDR3 in DNA: TGTGCCAGCAGTGAAAGTTCGGCGGGAGGGCCTGCGTACAATGAGCAGTTCTTC.

The chain carries TRBV12-3 or TRBV12-4 and TRBJ2-2; the match to TRBD2 covers 15 bases. CDR3 length: 17 residues. The V and J ends lost 6 bases and 5 bases, in that order; junction bases with no gene match: 7. Here the CDR3 reads CASSEGGTSGRTGELFF. The CDR3 coding sequence is TGTGCCAGCAGCGAGGGAGGGACTAGCGGGAGGACCGGGGAGCTGTTTTTT.

V usage is TRBV20-1 and J usage is TRBJ1-1, with 8 bases lining up with TRBD1. This CDR3 contains 13 residues. The V segment lost 5 bases and the J segment 1 base; nucleotides outside the gene matches: 3. Germline lookup yields CDR1 DFQATT and CDR2 SNEGSKA (reference sequence). Here the CDR3 DNA reads TGCAGTGCTTTACAGGGGGGGAACACTGAAGCTTTCTTT. Its protein is CSALQGGNTEAFF.

This clonotype was seen just once. The rearrangement uses TRBV7-9 and TRBJ2-1; TRBD2 agrees at 7 bases. The length of the CDR3 is 16 residues. V lost 4 bases and J lost 7; bases outside the gene matches: 13. Per germline, CDR1 SEHNR and CDR2 FQNEAQ (reference sequence). The CDR3 nucleotides are TGTGCCAGCAGCTCCCGGGGGGAGGGCCTGGAGAATGAGCAGTTCTTC. This codes for CASSSRGEGLENEQFF.

This chain connects TRBV6-2 or TRBV6-3 to TRBJ2-2; D is unclear. Germline CDR1 MNHEY, CDR2 SVGEGT. Deletions cut 8 bases from V and 6 bases from J, with 10 bases between. The CDR3 runs to 12 residues. The CDR3 protein is CASLYRAGELFF. In DNA form, the CDR3 reads TGTGCCAGCCTATATAGGGCCGGGGAGCTGTTTTTT.

This clonotype has a handful of counts. The junction departs from the called germline gene at one end, perhaps through a read error. This chain uses TRBV5-5 with TRBJ2-7; 8 bases match TRBD2. The germline V gene encodes CDR1 SGHKS and CDR2 YYEKEE (reference sequence). This CDR3 region has 15 residues. Here the CDR3 reads CASSPGGAGPYEQHF. The DNA for the CDR3 is TGTGCCAGCAGCCCGGGGGGGGCAGGGCCCTACGAGCAGCACTTC.

At least ten counts were recorded for this clonotype. CDR3 in amino acids: CASTEYGYTEAFF. The CDR3 nucleotides are TGTGCCAGCACCGAGTACGGCTACACTGAAGCTTTCTTT. The genes are TRBV7-8 and TRBJ1-1; D unresolved. CDR1 and CDR2 (germline): SGHVS, FQNEAQ. Trimming removed 7 bases at V and 3 bases at J, with 12 bases between. This CDR3 has 13 residues.

This clonotype was detected only a few times. V gene TRBV7-2 combines with J gene TRBJ2-1; possibly TRBD2 for D (6 bases). Germline values: CDR1 SGHTA, CDR2 FQGNSA. CDR3 length: 16 amino acids. The germline V and J ends were trimmed by 2 bases and 0 bases, with 11 bases remaining between them. Written as DNA, the CDR3 is TGTGCCAGCAGCTTAATGGGACTTGGCTCCTACAATGAGCAGTTCTTC. Translating it yields CASSLMGLGSYNEQFF. Filled out from reference TRBV7-2 and TRBJ2-1, the complete variable domain reads GAGVSQSPSNKVTEKGKDVELRCDPISGHTALYWYRQSLGQGLEFLIYFQGNSAPDKSGLPSDRFSAERTGGSVSTLTIQRTQQEDSAVYLCASSLMGLGSYNEQFFGPGTRLTVL.

This chain links TRBV20-1 with TRBJ2-7; 9 nucleotides line up with TRBD1. The CDR3 totals 15 residues. Germline lookup yields CDR1 DFQATT and CDR2 SNEGSKA (reference sequence). For the CDR3, the DNA is TGCAGCGTTGCCAGAGGGACAGGGCCTTCCTACGAGCAGTACTTC. Translation gives CSVARGTGPSYEQYF.

In its sample, this clonotype was seen many times. V usage is TRBV20-1 and J usage is TRBJ2-7, with D uncertain. Germline loops: CDR1 DFQATT, CDR2 SNEGSKA (reference sequence). V dropped 2 bases and J dropped 6 bases, with 14 bases sitting between them. CDR3 length equals 13 residues. CDR3 coding DNA: TGCAGTGCTAGAACCCCAGGTTCGGTCGAGCAGTACTTC. It specifies CSARTPGSVEQYF.

This clonotype was counted once. A read error may produce the germline difference seen at one junction end. The chain has TRBV20-1 and TRBJ1-2; perhaps TRBD1 as D (6 bases). Germline loops: CDR1 DFQATT, CDR2 SNEGSKA (reference sequence). CDR3 size: 17 residues. The CDR3 loop is CSARGTGNRGGSGGHTF. The CDR3 region has the DNA TGCAGTGCTAGAGGAACAGGGAACCGAGGAGGCTCGGGTGGCCACACCTTC.

This clonotype has a count of ten or more. V gene TRBV6-1 combines with J gene TRBJ1-1; no clear D gene. The V gene's germline CDR1 is MNHNS and CDR2 SASEGT. V was clipped by 6 bases and J by 1 base, with 9 bases between them. The CDR3 covers 13 residues. The CDR3 DNA is TGTGCCAGCAGCATTACTTGGAACACTGAAGCTTTCTTT. It encodes CASSITWNTEAFF.

The chain recombines TRBV11-2 with TRBJ2-1; D unclear. Germline V gives CDR1 SGHAT, CDR2 FQNNGV. CDR3 length equals 12 residues. The V end lost 8 bases, the J end lost 1 base, and 6 bases lay between the germline ends. The chain's CDR3 is CASGQSYNEQFF. The CDR3 nucleotides read TGTGCCAGCGGGCAGTCCTACAATGAGCAGTTCTTC.

This chain links TRBV29-1 with TRBJ2-1, with 9 bases fitting TRBD1. Germline lookup yields CDR1 SQVTM and CDR2 ANQGSEA. Unmatched junction bases numbered 3, after V lost 7 bases and J lost 5 bases. This CDR3 comprises 12 residues. The CDR3 region is CSAGTGNNEQFF. As DNA, the CDR3 is TGCAGCGCCGGGACAGGGAACAATGAGCAGTTCTTC.

This clonotype was detected a few times. V is TRBV18 and J is TRBJ1-5; TRBD1 might be the D (6 bases). The V and J ends lost 3 bases and 5 bases respectively, with 14 bases between them. The CDR3 has 15 residues. CDR1 KGHSH and CDR2 LQKENI come from the germline V gene. The CDR3 nucleotides read TGTGCCAGCTCACCGGGGGCGGGAAATTATCAGCCCCAGCATTTT. This gives the protein CASSPGAGNYQPQHF. Full variable domain (remainder filled in from reference TRBV18 and TRBJ1-5): NAGVMQNPRHLVRRRGQEARLRCSPMKGHSHVYWYRQLPEEGLKFMVYLQKENIIDESGMPKERFSAEFPKEGPSILRIQQVVRGDSAAYFCASSPGAGNYQPQHFGDGTRLSIL.

This clonotype was counted many times. The CDR3 DNA sequence: TGTGCCAGCAGTCCCAGCGCAGGGGGGCGTGGACCCCCGGGCTACACCTTC. It specifies CASSPSAGGRGPPGYTF. The chain combines TRBV12-3 or TRBV12-4 with TRBJ1-2, with TRBD1 matching over 7 bases. There are 17 residues in the CDR3. J lost 8 bases, V lost 5 bases, and 20 bases had no gene match.

Points on this clonotype: A read error may explain this, as a much larger clone is one base away. The chain uses TRBV6-2 or TRBV6-3 and TRBJ1-1; perhaps TRBD1 as D (5 bases). This CDR3 comprises 14 residues. The germline V gene encodes CDR1 MNHEY and CDR2 SVGEGT. CDR3 residues: CANSYQGALTEAFF. The CDR3 bases are TGTGCCAACAGTTACCAAGGGGCGCTCACTGAAGCTTTCTTT.

This clonotype was recorded a few times. The rearrangement joins TRBV6-1 to TRBJ2-7; D is tentatively TRBD1 or TRBD2 (7 bases each). Germline assignment: CDR1 MNHNS and CDR2 SASEGT. V was trimmed by 10 bases and J by 4 bases, leaving 17 bases between them. The CDR3 has 13 residues. CDR3 in amino acids: CATLQGRGYEQYF. The CDR3 DNA sequence: TGTGCCACCTTACAGGGGAGGGGATACGAGCAGTACTTC.

This clonotype was counted only a few times. The V call is TRBV10-3, the J call TRBJ1-5; D possibly corresponds to TRBD1 (5 bases). Germline V gene lookup returns CDR1 ENHRY and CDR2 SYGVKD. Trimming pared 4 bases from V and 5 bases from J, leaving 15 bases between. There are 15 residues in the CDR3. This chain's CDR3 is CAISGGRGDDQPQHF. As DNA, the CDR3 is TGTGCCATCAGTGGGGGTAGGGGTGACGATCAGCCCCAGCATTTT.

This clonotype appeared many times. The chain recombines TRBV12-3 or TRBV12-4 with TRBJ2-7, with 13 bases that match TRBD2. The CDR3 extends over 14 amino acids. V was pared by 6 bases and J by 4 bases, with 3 bases of the junction left unmatched. As DNA, the CDR3 is TGTGCCAGCAGCGGACTAGCGGGAGCTTACGAGCAGTACTTC. Amino acid sequence: CASSGLAGAYEQYF.

To note about this clonotype: A much larger clonotype is one base distant, so this may be a read error. This CDR3 is missing its conserved last phenylalanine or tryptophan, likely due to a read error. The CDR3 DNA reads TGTGCCAGCAGTTTCTCAATGCGGGCAGATACGCAGTATCTT. It translates to CASSFSMRADTQYL. V and J are TRBV27 and TRBJ2-3, with D tentatively TRBD2 (5 bases). Trimming stripped 3 bases from V and 4 bases from J, with 11 bases between. The CDR3 contains 14 residues. Germline V gene data show CDR1 as MNHEY and CDR2 as SMNVEV (reference sequence).

V and J are TRBV27 and TRBJ1-2; 8 nucleotides line up with TRBD1. Germline lookup yields CDR1 MNHEY and CDR2 SMNVEV (reference sequence). Trimming took 5 bases from V and 4 from J; bases not matched to a gene: 9. This CDR3 is 15 amino acids long. This chain's CDR3 is CASSPRTGTTYGYTF. In DNA form, the CDR3 reads TGTGCCAGCAGTCCTCGGACAGGGACAACCTATGGCTACACCTTC.